The 14 T cell receptor beta chains given below trace back to one sample, sequenced in a study of cytomegalovirus exposure and HLA in healthy donors. The study ran its PCR with 60 Vbeta and 13 Jbeta primers. This table comes from immunoSEQ multiplex PCR, and its TCRdb copy is limited to in-frame clones, with some not included. The sample carries about 83,000 clones, 81% recorded once. Material for sequencing was PBMCs. Every receptor here comes from a woman aged 25-40 years in good health and CMV-seronegative.

The chain couples TRBV15 to TRBJ2-5; 7 nucleotides align to TRBD2. J gave up 5 bases and V 1 base, and 13 bases lay outside the gene matches. This CDR3 region has 17 residues. The germline V gene has CDR1 LNHNV and CDR2 YYDKDF (reference sequence). For the CDR3, the DNA is TGTGCCACCAGCAGAGGGGAAGGGACGGGAGGAGGGGAGACCCAGTACTTC. Its translation is CATSRGEGTGGGETQYF.

The CDR3 DNA reads TGTGCCAGCTCACCACGACAGGGATCGCCCATGAACACTGAAGCTTTCTTT. Residues: CASSPRQGSPMNTEAFF. The genes are TRBV18 and TRBJ1-1, with 7 bases aligning to TRBD1. Trimming cost V 1 base and J 0 bases; bases outside gene matches: 8. Germline V gene data show CDR1 as KGHSH and CDR2 as LQKENI. CDR3 length: 17 amino acids.

The V call is TRBV11-3, the J call TRBJ2-5; 14 bases line up with TRBD2. V was clipped by 2 bases and J by 3 bases; unmatched bases: 2. Germline CDR1 and CDR2: SGHNT and YENEEA. CDR3 length: 16 amino acids. The CDR3 DNA reads as TGTGCCAGCAGCTTAAGGGGACTAGCGGGAGAAGAGACCCAGTACTTC. It specifies CASSLRGLAGEETQYF.

V usage is TRBV28 and J usage is TRBJ1-5, with a tentative D call TRBD1 (5 bases). Germline assignment: CDR1 MDHEN and CDR2 SYDVKM. This CDR3 comprises 14 residues. With 6 bases removed from V and 3 bases from J, the gap between germline ends came to 12 bases. This CDR3 reads CASRPGTDNQPQHF. The CDR3 DNA reads TGTGCCAGCAGGCCCGGGACTGACAATCAGCCCCAGCATTTT. The complete variable domain, with remaining parts taken from reference TRBV28 and TRBJ1-5, reads DVKVTQSSRYLVKRTGEKVFLECVQDMDHENMFWYRQDPGLGLRLIYFSYDVKMKEKGDIPEGYSVSREKKERFSLILESASTNQTSMYLCASRPGTDNQPQHFGDGTRLSIL.

This rearrangement joins TRBV11-3 to TRBJ1-1; the D gene is possibly TRBD1 (5 bases). With 0 bases removed from V and 2 bases from J, the gap between germline ends came to 7 bases. The germline V gene encodes CDR1 SGHNT and CDR2 YENEEA. The CDR3 consists of 14 residues. The CDR3: CASSLEGRNTEAFF. In DNA form, the CDR3 reads TGTGCCAGCAGCTTAGAGGGGCGCAACACTGAAGCTTTCTTT.

A note on this clone: Distinct nucleotide sequences in the sample also encode this CDR3. The chain has TRBV9 and TRBJ2-1, with a tentative D call TRBD1 (5 bases). CDR1 and CDR2 (germline): SGDLS, YYNGEE. Trimming pared 5 bases from V and 5 bases from J, leaving 26 bases between. This CDR3 is 18 amino acids long. The CDR3 here is CASSFSTGSDPSDNEQFF. CDR3 nucleotides: TGTGCCAGCAGTTTCTCAACAGGATCGGATCCTTCAGACAATGAGCAGTTCTTC.

The chain couples TRBV29-1 to TRBJ2-3, with 7 bases aligning to TRBD2. V shed 8 bases, J shed 0 bases, and the junction held 8 bases outside the gene matches. The CDR3 is made up of 14 amino acids. CDR1 and CDR2 (germline): SQVTM, ANQGSEA. The CDR3 sequence: CSLLAGVSTDTQYF. In DNA form, the CDR3 reads TGCAGCCTATTGGCGGGGGTTAGCACAGATACGCAGTATTTT.

V usage is TRBV9 and J usage is TRBJ1-2; 10 nucleotides match TRBD1. J gave up 8 bases and V 4 bases, and 11 bases lay outside the gene matches. The CDR3 extends over 15 amino acids. Germline V gene data show CDR1 as SGDLS and CDR2 as YYNGEE. The CDR3 region has the DNA TGTGCCAGCAGCCCGCGGGACAGGGGCCGCTCGGGCTACACCTTC. Amino acids: CASSPRDRGRSGYTF.

V usage is TRBV9 and J usage is TRBJ2-2; tentatively, D is TRBD2 (5 bases). This CDR3 is 15 amino acids long. The germline V gene has CDR1 SGDLS and CDR2 YYNGEE. Trimming took off 6 bases at V and 0 bases at J, with 12 bases between the two ends. The CDR3 is CASTPRGANTGELFF. In DNA form, the CDR3 reads TGTGCCAGCACCCCCCGGGGAGCGAACACCGGGGAGCTGTTTTTT.

The V gene is TRBV28, the J gene TRBJ1-2; tentatively, D is TRBD1 (6 bases). V lost 7 bases and J 5 bases, leaving 14 bases between the germline ends. The CDR3 length is 13 residues. CDR1 and CDR2 from the germline V gene are MDHEN and SYDVKM. The CDR3, as DNA: TGTGCCAGCAAGGTTGGGGGCTTTTATGGCTACACCTTC. It yields the protein CASKVGGFYGYTF.

The chain employs TRBV18 and TRBJ2-7; 8 nucleotides align to TRBD1. This CDR3 spans 15 amino acids. Unmatched junction bases numbered 7, after V lost 2 bases and J lost 4 bases. The germline V gene encodes CDR1 KGHSH and CDR2 LQKENI. CDR3 sequence: CASSPGGQGTYEQYF. In DNA, the CDR3 is TGTGCCAGCTCACCAGGAGGACAGGGAACTTACGAGCAGTACTTC.

The CDR3 sequence is CASSWEDQETQYF. The CDR3 coding sequence is TGTGCCAGCAGTTGGGAGGACCAAGAGACCCAGTACTTC. The chain combines TRBV7-2 with TRBJ2-5; D is perhaps TRBD2 (6 bases). CDR1 and CDR2 (germline): SGHTA, FQGNSA. V lost 6 bases to trimming and J lost 0 bases, with 8 bases between them. This CDR3 contains 13 residues.

V is TRBV15 and J is TRBJ2-7; tentatively, D is TRBD1 (6 bases). V dropped 8 bases and J dropped 3 bases, with 26 bases sitting between them. In germline, CDR1 is LNHNV, CDR2 YYDKDF (reference sequence). The CDR3 runs 17 residues. CDR3 DNA: TGTGCCACCTCGAACGAGGGATCGGGACAACCGTTCTACGAGCAGTACTTC. It translates to CATSNEGSGQPFYEQYF.

The chain couples TRBV28 to TRBJ1-1; D is unclear. The V gene lost 7 bases and the J gene lost 0 bases, with 12 bases spanning the gap. Germline V gene data show CDR1 as MDHEN and CDR2 as SYDVKM. CDR3 size: 14 residues. CDR3 DNA sequence: TGTGCCAGCAATGGGCCCTTCCTGAACACTGAAGCTTTCTTT. Protein sequence: CASNGPFLNTEAFF.